The next 5 T cell receptor beta chains were all read from a single sample in a study of post-analysis software for immune sequencing data. No antigen is known for these receptors. Prepared libraries of TCR beta cDNA carried unique molecular identifiers. Via MiXCR, TCRdb re-called the PCR reads, giving one row per CDR3 protein. The repertoire holds 650,000 to 900,000 distinct CDR3 sequences, with around 42% as singletons. Study results and limitations: The five TRBV segments detected at higher frequency in patients than in controls included TRBV5-6, TRBV5-1 and TRBV20-1.

The sequenced material came from blood. These receptors were taken from a girl aged 10 to 17 with multiple sclerosis.

The CDR3 is CASSHGQISADTQYF. The CDR3 DNA follows: TGTGCCAGCAGCCACGGACAAATTAGCGCAGATACGCAGTATTTT. The chain recombines TRBV14 with TRBJ2-3; the D gene could be TRBD1 or TRBD2 (5 bases each). The CDR3 is made up of 15 amino acids. The V end was cut by 3 bases, the J end by 4 bases, with 14 bases between. Germline CDR1 and CDR2: SGHDN and FVKESK.

V usage is TRBV5-1 and J usage is TRBJ1-1; D unresolved. Trimming shortened V by 0 bases and J by 5 bases, and 14 bases separated the two germline ends. The germline V gene has CDR1 SGHRS and CDR2 YFSETQ. This CDR3 spans 15 amino acids. In nucleotides, the CDR3 is TGCGCCAGCAGCTTGGCTGGGGAGTTGTGGACTGAAGCTTTCTTT. It is translated as CASSLAGELWTEAFF.

This chain joins TRBV7-7 and TRBJ2-5; a possible D gene is TRBD2 (5 bases). CDR1 is SSHAT, CDR2 FNYEAQ, per germline (reference sequence). The length of the CDR3 is 13 residues. CDR3 in amino acids: CASATVIQETQYF. DNA for the CDR3: TGTGCTAGCGCCACAGTAATCCAAGAGACCCAGTACTTC.

This clonotype was seen more than once but under ten times. V and J are TRBV7-9 and TRBJ2-1, with D possibly matching TRBD2 (6 bases). V lost 7 bases to trimming and J lost 7 bases, with 17 bases between them. The CDR3 runs to 14 residues. The germline gives CDR1 SEHNR, CDR2 FQNEAQ (reference sequence). CDR3 residues: CASIDVRGSNEQFF. The CDR3 region has the DNA TGTGCCAGCATCGACGTCCGGGGGTCTAATGAGCAGTTCTTC.

The chain uses TRBV7-2 and TRBJ2-7; D might be TRBD1 (6 bases). V was trimmed by 4 bases and J by 2 bases, leaving 18 bases between them. The V gene's germline CDR1 is SGHTA and CDR2 FQGNSA. This CDR3 is built from 16 residues. This chain's CDR3 is CASSSPVSDRAYEQYF. The CDR3 region has the DNA TGTGCCAGCAGCTCACCTGTTTCGGACAGAGCCTACGAGCAGTACTTC. Drawing the rest from reference TRBV7-2 and TRBJ2-7, the complete variable domain is GAGVSQSPSNKVTEKGKDVELRCDPISGHTALYWYRQSLGQGLEFLIYFQGNSAPDKSGLPSDRFSAERTGGSVSTLTIQRTQQEDSAVYLCASSSPVSDRAYEQYFGPGTRLTVT.